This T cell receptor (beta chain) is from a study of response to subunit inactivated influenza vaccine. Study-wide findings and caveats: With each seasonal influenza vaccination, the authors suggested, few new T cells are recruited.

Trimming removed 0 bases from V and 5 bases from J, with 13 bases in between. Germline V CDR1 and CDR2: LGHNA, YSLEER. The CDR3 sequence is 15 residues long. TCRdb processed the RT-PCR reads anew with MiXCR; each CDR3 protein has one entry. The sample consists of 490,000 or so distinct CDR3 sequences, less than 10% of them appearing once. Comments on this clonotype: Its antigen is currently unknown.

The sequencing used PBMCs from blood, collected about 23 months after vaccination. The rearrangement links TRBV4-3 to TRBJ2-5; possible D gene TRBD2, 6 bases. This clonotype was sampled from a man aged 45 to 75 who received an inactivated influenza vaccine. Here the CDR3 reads CASSQDPTRGETQYF. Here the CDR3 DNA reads TGCGCCAGCAGCCAAGACCCAACCCGGGGGGAGACCCAGTACTTC.